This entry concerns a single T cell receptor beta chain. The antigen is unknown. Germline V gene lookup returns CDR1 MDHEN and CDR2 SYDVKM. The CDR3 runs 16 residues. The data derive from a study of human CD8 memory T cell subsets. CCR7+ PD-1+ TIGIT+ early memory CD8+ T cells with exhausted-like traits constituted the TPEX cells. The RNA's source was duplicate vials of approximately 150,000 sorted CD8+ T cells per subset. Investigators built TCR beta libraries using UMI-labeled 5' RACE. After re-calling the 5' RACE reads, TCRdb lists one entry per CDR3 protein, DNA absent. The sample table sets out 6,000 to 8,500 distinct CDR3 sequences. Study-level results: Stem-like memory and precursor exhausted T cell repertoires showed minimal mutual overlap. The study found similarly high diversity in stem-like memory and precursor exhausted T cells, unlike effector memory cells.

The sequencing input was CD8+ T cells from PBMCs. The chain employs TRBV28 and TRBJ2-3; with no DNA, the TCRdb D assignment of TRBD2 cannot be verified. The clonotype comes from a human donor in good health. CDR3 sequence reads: CASSFRSTARPDTQYF.